What follows are 11 T cell receptor beta chains derived from one specimen sequenced in a study of molecular identifiers for immune sequencing clone quantification. TCRdb independently ran MiXCR on the PCR reads; one entry per CDR3 protein. The data hold hundreds of thousands of distinct CDR3 sequences, with about 25% observed a single time. What was sequenced was naive CD8+ T cells from blood, with Jurkat cell RNA spiked in. Described subset: FACS-sorted CD8+CD4-CCR7+CD45RA+ naive T cells. The receptor source for this set is a human donor in good health. Some libraries in this study had Jurkat cell RNA spiked in.

The chain employs TRBV12-3 or TRBV12-4 and TRBJ2-5; 7 bases align to TRBD2. Trimming cost V 6 bases and J 2 bases; bases outside gene matches: 9. The CDR3 sequence is 15 residues long. The CDR3: CASRILSGGQETQYF. DNA of the CDR3: TGTGCCAGCAGAATCTTGTCGGGGGGACAAGAGACCCAGTACTTC.

The chain employs TRBV12-3 or TRBV12-4 and TRBJ2-5; 13 nucleotides align to TRBD2. J lost 0 bases, V lost 5 bases, and 12 bases had no gene match. This CDR3 is built from 19 residues. DNA for the CDR3: TGTGCCAGCAGTCCCGGGACGGGACTAGCGGGGATCTACCAAGAGACCCAGTACTTC. Amino acid sequence: CASSPGTGLAGIYQETQYF.

Only a few counts were recorded for this clonotype. The chain joins TRBV7-9 to TRBJ2-1; D remains ambiguous. V was cut by 5 bases and J by 3 bases, with 11 bases left in between. The CDR3 sequence is 14 residues long. Germline V CDR1 and CDR2: SEHNR, FQNEAQ (reference sequence). The CDR3 is CASSAVSDYNEQFF. The CDR3 DNA sequence: TGTGCCAGCAGCGCGGTATCGGACTACAATGAGCAGTTCTTC. Combining the CDR3 with reference TRBV7-9 and TRBJ2-1 gives the whole variable domain DTGVSQNPRHKITKRGQNVTFRCDPISEHNRLYWYRQTLGQGPEFLTYFQNEAQLEKSRLLSDRFSAERPKGSFSTLEIQRTEQGDSAMYLCASSAVSDYNEQFFGPGTRLTVL.

At least ten counts were recorded for this clonotype. This chain joins TRBV20-1 and TRBJ2-1; TRBD2 agrees at 7 bases. This CDR3 contains 15 residues. Germline values: CDR1 DFQATT, CDR2 SNEGSKA (reference sequence). Trimming removed 0 bases from V and 3 bases from J; junction bases left unmatched: 5. The CDR3 nucleotides are TGCAGTGCTAGAGATTTCCAGCGGGACTACAATGAGCAGTTCTTC. Translation: CSARDFQRDYNEQFF.

With respect to this clonotype: The final CDR3 position lacks the conserved phenylalanine or tryptophan, pointing to a likely read error. This chain links TRBV11-1 with TRBJ2-5; D gene unclear. Germline lookup yields CDR1 SGHAT and CDR2 FQDESV (reference sequence). V lost 1 base to trimming and J lost 2 bases, with 11 bases between them. The CDR3 has 15 amino acids. The CDR3 nucleotides read TGTGCCAGCAGCTTAGAGGCGTACCCACAAGAGACCCAGTACCTC. Translation gives CASSLEAYPQETQYL.

This clonotype was observed a few times. A much larger clone differs from this one at a single base, so this may be a read error. It is likely a read error, because the conserved phenylalanine at the end of the CDR3 is missing. This rearrangement joins TRBV6-2 or TRBV6-3 to TRBJ2-7; D gene uncertain. Germline V lookup: CDR1 MNHEY, CDR2 SVGEGT. The ends were cut back, 5 bases at V and 3 bases at J, with 8 bases in the middle. The CDR3 runs 12 residues. CDR3 residues: CASSPKSYEQYL. The CDR3 region has the DNA TGTGCCAGCAGTCCGAAGAGCTACGAGCAGTACCTC.

The V gene is TRBV6-2 or TRBV6-3, the J gene TRBJ2-7, with 10 bases that match TRBD1. V lost 0 bases and J lost 3; bases outside the gene matches: 8. Germline V gene sequence: CDR1 MNHEY, CDR2 SVGEGT. This CDR3 has 17 amino acids. This CDR3 is CASSYSPTGQGYYEQYF. The DNA for the CDR3 is TGTGCCAGCAGTTACTCCCCAACGGGACAGGGGTACTACGAGCAGTACTTC.

This clonotype was seen many times. The V call is TRBV10-3, the J call TRBJ2-1; TRBD2 matches 8 bases. V dropped 5 bases and J dropped 9; count of bases not matched to a gene: 6. CDR1 is ENHRY and CDR2 is SYGVKD in the germline V gene. The CDR3 consists of 13 residues. As DNA, the CDR3 is TGTGCCATCAGTTCGGGACTAGACGGTGAGCAGTTCTTC. Translated: CAISSGLDGEQFF.

There are a few counts of this clonotype. The chain has TRBV7-9 and TRBJ2-1; D uncertain. This CDR3 has 11 amino acids. The germline V gene has CDR1 SEHNR and CDR2 FQNEAQ (reference sequence). V lost 1 base and J 14 bases, leaving 9 bases between the germline ends. DNA of the CDR3: TGTGCCAGCAGCTTAGGCCCCGAGAAGTTCTTC. It specifies CASSLGPEKFF.

Note on this clonotype: The CDR3 end shows no conserved phenylalanine or tryptophan, and so a read error is likely. The chain joins TRBV3-1 to TRBJ2-3; D remains unclear. CDR1 is LGHDT and CDR2 is YNNKEL in the germline V gene (reference sequence). Trimming took off 0 bases at V and 6 bases at J, with 13 bases between the two ends. The CDR3 sequence is 15 residues long. This chain's CDR3 is CASSQDLPNGDTQYC. The CDR3 DNA reads TGTGCCAGCAGCCAAGACCTCCCAAACGGGGATACGCAGTATTGT.

The gene calls are TRBV27 and TRBJ2-1; D is ambiguous. The V gene lost 5 bases and the J gene lost 6 bases, with 17 bases spanning the gap. The CDR3 contains 15 residues. CDR1 is MNHEY and CDR2 is SMNVEV in the germline V gene (reference sequence). CDR3 nucleotide sequence: TGTGCCAGCAGTCTGACCCTCCTTAACATCAATGAGCAGTTCTTC. Translation: CASSLTLLNINEQFF.